This TCR beta chain was recovered during a study of response to subunit inactivated influenza vaccine. Study outcomes and limitations: With each seasonal influenza vaccination, the authors suggested, few new T cells are recruited.

Trimming cost V 4 bases and J 1 base, with 16 bases left between them. The CDR3 is made up of 15 amino acids. Germline V gene lookup returns CDR1 SQVTM and CDR2 ANQGSEA. TCRdb analysed the RT-PCR reads with MiXCR anew, one entry per CDR3 protein. The table lists 500,000 to 550,000 distinct CDR3 sequences, approximately 7.6% of them singletons. This clonotype was seen only a few times. The antigen is unknown. The sequence derives from a man aged 45 to 75 who received an inactivated influenza vaccine. Source: PBMCs from blood, taken 23 to 25 months after vaccination. V and J are TRBV29-1 and TRBJ1-1; D may be TRBD1 (5 bases). CDR3 protein: CSVVGIGGPNTEAFF. The CDR3 DNA follows: TGCAGCGTTGTTGGTATCGGGGGACCGAACACTGAAGCTTTCTTT.